A single sample is the source of the 5 T cell receptor beta chains below, sequenced in a study of blood T cell repertoires in COVID-19. This table comes from immunoSEQ multiplex PCR, and its TCRdb copy is limited to in-frame clones, with some not included. Of some 170,000 clones listed, 70% to 80% are singletons. Sequencing used PBMCs or T cells enriched from blood (not recorded which). The origin of the receptors is a woman aged 50 to 65 who had recovered from COVID-19.

In its sample, this clone was seen a few times. V is TRBV20-1 and J is TRBJ2-3, with a tentative D call TRBD1 (6 bases). With 3 bases removed from V and 0 bases from J, the gap between germline ends came to 13 bases. Germline lookup yields CDR1 DFQATT and CDR2 SNEGSKA (reference sequence). This CDR3 has 15 residues. The chain's CDR3 is CSASRQEKSTDTQYF. The CDR3 bases are TGCAGTGCTAGTCGACAGGAGAAAAGCACAGATACGCAGTATTTT.

Only one count was recorded for this clone. The rearrangement uses TRBV19 and TRBJ2-2; D might be TRBD2 (6 bases). The CDR3 consists of 15 residues. From germline, CDR1 is LNHDA and CDR2 SQIVND (reference sequence). Trimming shortened V by 4 bases and J by 5 bases, and 14 bases separated the two germline ends. CDR3 in amino acids: CASSNRGLGTGELFF. The CDR3 DNA reads TGTGCCAGTAGTAACCGGGGGTTGGGGACCGGGGAGCTGTTTTTT.

V gene TRBV11-2 combines with J gene TRBJ1-1; D perhaps matches TRBD1 (5 bases). There are 14 residues in the CDR3. V shed 5 bases and J shed 1 base, with 11 bases lying between them. Germline V gives CDR1 SGHAT, CDR2 FQNNGV. CDR3 bases: TGTGCCAGCAGCCGTAGTCAGGGGAACACTGAAGCTTTCTTT. Translating gives CASSRSQGNTEAFF.

The J gene is TRBJ1-2, the V gene TRBV5-1; 9 nucleotides align to TRBD1. The CDR3 spans 16 residues. From germline, CDR1 is SGHRS and CDR2 YFSETQ. V shed 4 bases, J shed 4 bases, and the junction held 11 bases outside the gene matches. The DNA of the CDR3 is TGCGCCAGCAGCCCTAGGACAGGGGTTGATTTCTATGGCTACACCTTC. It encodes CASSPRTGVDFYGYTF.

Remarks on this clone: Within the sample, other DNA sequences also encode this same CDR3. This chain joins TRBV4-2 and TRBJ2-2; D might be TRBD2 (5 bases). Trimming removed 0 bases from V and 1 base from J, with 6 bases in between. CDR3 length: 15 residues. Per germline, CDR1 LGHNA and CDR2 YNFKEQ. This chain's CDR3 is CASSQDAGNTGELFF. The CDR3 DNA reads TGTGCCAGCAGCCAAGACGCGGGGAACACCGGGGAGCTGTTTTTT.